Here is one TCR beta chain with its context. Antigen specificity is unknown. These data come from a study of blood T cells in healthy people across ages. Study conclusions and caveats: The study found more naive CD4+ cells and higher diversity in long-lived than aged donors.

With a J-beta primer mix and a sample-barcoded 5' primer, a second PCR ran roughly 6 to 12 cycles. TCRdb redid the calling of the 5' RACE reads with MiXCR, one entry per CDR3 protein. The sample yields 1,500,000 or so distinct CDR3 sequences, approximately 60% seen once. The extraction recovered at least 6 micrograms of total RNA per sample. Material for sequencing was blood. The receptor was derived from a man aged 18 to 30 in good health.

Written as DNA, the CDR3 is TGTGCCAGCAGTTTCGGGGCGGGAGGGCCCCCGGTCTACGAGCAGTACTTC. Translation gives CASSFGAGGPPVYEQYF. The chain has TRBV12-3 or TRBV12-4 and TRBJ2-4; 9 bases are a match to TRBD2. The last part of the DNA fits TRBJ2-7 better; the J call may be wrong. The CDR3 is 17 residues long.